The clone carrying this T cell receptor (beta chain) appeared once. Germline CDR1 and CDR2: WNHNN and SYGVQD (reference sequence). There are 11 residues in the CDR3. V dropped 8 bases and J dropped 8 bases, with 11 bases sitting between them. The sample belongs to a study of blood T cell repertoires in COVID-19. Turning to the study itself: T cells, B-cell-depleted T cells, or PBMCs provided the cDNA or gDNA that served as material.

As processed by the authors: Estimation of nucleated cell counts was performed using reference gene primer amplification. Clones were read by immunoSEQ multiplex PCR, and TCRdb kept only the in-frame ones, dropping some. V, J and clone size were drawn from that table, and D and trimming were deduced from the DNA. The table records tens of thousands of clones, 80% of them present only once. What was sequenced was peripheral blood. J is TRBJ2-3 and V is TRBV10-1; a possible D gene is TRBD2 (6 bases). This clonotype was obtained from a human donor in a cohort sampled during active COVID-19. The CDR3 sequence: CASGTSTTQYF. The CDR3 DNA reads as TGCGCCAGCGGGACTTCAACTACGCAGTATTTT.